The T cell receptor (beta chain) described here comes from a study of T-cell reconstitution after alpha-beta-depleted transplantation in children. Study-wide results and limits: Where alpha-beta T cells came from about two months after transplant was reportedly several hundred expanded graft clones. T-cell counts and diversity were attributed mostly to newly produced T cells one year after transplant.

Looked up from germline, CDR1 is SGHDT and CDR2 is YYEEEE. The V and J ends lost 5 bases and 1 base respectively, with 16 bases between them. The CDR3 runs 16 residues. About this clonotype: Its antigen is not known.

Preparation of the TCRbeta library involved a method that used unique molecular identifiers. TCRdb reprocessed the PCR reads with MiXCR, giving one entry per CDR3 protein. In the table there are 800,000 to 1,000,000 distinct CDR3 sequences, less than 30% of which are singletons. This TCR came from a boy under two years old who had a stem cell transplant for SCID, so the T cells may come from the graft donor. The chain combines TRBV5-6 with TRBJ2-4, with D perhaps being TRBD1 or TRBD2 (5 bases each). The sample here was PBMCs, mostly from graft donor cells, taken 360 days after TCRalphabeta/CD19-depleted stem cell transplant. The CDR3 nucleotides read TGTGCCAGCAGGCGCCGTCTCAGGGACGCCAAAAACATTCAGTACTTC. Protein: CASRRRLRDAKNIQYF.